The entry that follows covers one TCR beta chain sequence. In this sample, this clone turned up once. The antigen this receptor binds is unknown. Nothing much larger sits one base from this clone, and base qualities are not available. The sample is drawn from a study of cytomegalovirus exposure and HLA in healthy donors (TCRdb year 2017). Turning to the overall study: According to an earlier analysis of several hundred of the donors, roughly 180 million T cells yielded roughly 100 million unique TCR beta sequences and approximately 300 Gb of sequence data. In a later genetic analysis, genome-wide SNP genotypes for about 55% of the 666 donors were used, and that subset was treated as a discovery cohort. About five DR-DQ haplotypes were treated as single units for association and clustering because of strong linkage in the cohort. High-throughput TCR immunosequencing, statistical association of individual TCRs with disease status, and machine learning were combined to predict cytomegalovirus infection status. The study aimed to test whether cataloging public T cell receptors could reveal signatures of past pathogen exposure. Rather than drawing on any new phenotypic data, the later analysis identified candidate immune exposures from TCR beta sequences and the way those sequences occurred across donors. To study patterns of TCR occurrence, a later analysis re-analyzed previously published TCR beta repertoires from 650 to 750 donors and added high-resolution HLA genotyping. An early release that covered 640 HLA-typed donors contained around 300 gigabases of sequencing data and tens of millions of unique TCR sequences. The genetic ancestry cluster associated with self-reported Caucasian donors included around 76% of the approximately 430 genotyped donors. On average, about 200,000 unique TCR beta nucleotide sequences were sequenced per donor among 398 genotyped donors of the cohort, with around 19% of those sequences being non-productive. Every repertoire in the discovery cohort had been generated on one and the same sequencing platform. HLA typing included class I and class II loci at four-digit resolution. The number of donors typed differed by locus, with about 629-640 for A, B, C, DRB1 and DQB1, roughly 520 for DQA1, some 570 for DPA1, and 472 for DPB1. Besides the first cohort of hundreds of subjects, a separate validation cohort made up of roughly 130 different subjects was used. Donor age, sex, ethnicity and CMV serostatus were compiled alongside the repertoire data. Using immunosequencing, the study profiled T cell repertoires from about 620 subjects and related those repertoires to cytomegalovirus serostatus. To decide whether each TCR beta V gene segment behaved as functional or pseudogenic, an earlier analysis of 587 of the donors relied on high-throughput TCR beta sequencing. Results the study describes overall, beyond this receptor: Most CMV-associated TCR beta chains appeared to be HLA-restricted in a later analysis, and the HLA associations seemed to be driven largely by CMV exposure. It was suggested by the authors that the approach could potentially be generalized to other disease states and immunological phenotypes. Specific HLA alleles were associated with over 15,000 TCR beta sequences at a false discovery rate of 0.05 in a later analysis. In vitro tests confirmed that three of the cytomegalovirus-associated TCR beta chains recognize cytomegalovirus antigens. Some IMGT-functional V segments, including TRBV6-2 and TRBV6-3, could not be told apart with the 87-base-pair reads, so those segments were excluded. In a later analysis, the rate of TCR association differed among HLA loci, with DRB1 alleles having the most associated TCRs and HLA-C alleles having the fewest. Strong co-occurrence of HLA alleles, especially DR and DQ, made assigning TCR associations to individual alleles difficult. Because some donors lacked HLA typing at each locus, the association tests relied only on the typed subset. Presence/absence analyses assumed roughly uniform sequencing depth across donors, an assumption that may not hold. Immune exposure information for the cohort was limited to CMV serostatus. Most TCR sequences were seen in very few donors, while some public TCRs were found in many individuals. A cluster of highly shared sequence variants was judged likely to be a technical artifact of the sequencing pipeline. According to a later analysis, parvovirus B19, influenza, CMV and Epstein-Barr virus appeared linked to several top co-occurrence clusters. A further reported finding was that TCR beta sequences accurately predicted the HLA-A and HLA-B alleles for most subjects in the first cohort. In a later genetic analysis, a missense DCLRE1C variant was associated with V-gene and J-gene trimming of TCR beta chains, and the association was replicated in an independent cohort. In both the original and validation cohorts, the classifier was reported to diagnose cytomegalovirus status with high specificity and sensitivity. In a later analysis, HLA-associated TCR beta chains were found to be more clonally expanded and to have lower generation probabilities than equally common non-associated chains. Because counts were too low, 15 to 20 rarely observed V segments, including chromosome 9 orphons, were excluded from the earlier analysis of 587 of the donors. A later genetic analysis reported fewer N-insertions in productive TCRs among donors in an Asian-associated ancestry cluster than the roughly 620-donor mean. Broadly in line with IMGT annotations, most TCR beta V segments showed up in productive rearrangements about 87% or about 30% of the time in an earlier analysis of around 600 of the donors. Correlated functional status among segregating V segments might be attributable to linkage disequilibrium, but an unknown experimental factor could not be ruled out. Only TCR beta chains were sequenced in this cohort, and the absence of alpha or paired-chain data limited detectable features. The study gave a list of some 150 TCR beta chains associated with cytomegalovirus.

In total, 630 or so healthy bone marrow donors made up the cohort. At the time of sampling, all cohort members were nominally healthy, though unrecorded immune exposures were likely present. The donor was CMV seropositive and was included in the group of 250 to 350 seropositive cohort members. Each donor provided a peripheral blood sample, and peripheral blood mononuclear cells were used for TCR beta sequencing. Genomic DNA was extracted from the blood cell samples with the Qiagen DNeasy Blood Extraction Kit. The germline V and J ends show losses of 6 bases and 5 bases respectively, and no gene match explains 4 bases of the junction. The germline V gene provides CDR1 SNHLY and CDR2 FYNNEI. The CDR3 holds 13 amino acids from the cysteine to the phenylalanine. Kept here is only the CDR3 DNA, which spans 39 bases and is read in frame from base 1. Library prep was done by the immunoSEQ multiplex PCR assay. For the multiplex PCR, a mixture combining 60 forward primers for TCR Vbeta segments and 13 reverse primers for TCR Jbeta segments was used. Amplification of the CDR3 region of rearranged TCR beta genes was performed with a multiplex PCR assay on genomic DNA. The Illumina HiSeq System was used to sequence the amplified TCR beta libraries as 87-base-pair reads. In the authors' own workflow: A later analysis counted 75 million to 100 million unique TCR beta chains across the 550 to 800 repertoires, and 10 million to 12 million of these chains were shared by at least two donors. Raw reads were error-corrected and collapsed into unique sequences by a nearest-neighbor algorithm in which closely related sequences were merged to remove PCR and sequencing errors. To assign V, D and J gene segments, CDR3 sequences were aligned to IMGT reference sequences. For a sequence to be retained, a match of at least six nucleotides to both a V gene segment and a J gene segment was required. Rearrangements were called productive when the CDR3 lacked stop codons and stayed in frame with V and J; all others were non-productive. Following IMGT convention, CDR3 was defined as the stretch from the second conserved V-encoded cysteine up to the conserved J-encoded phenylalanine. The earlier analysis of around 640 of the donors excluded sequences that lacked an unambiguous match to a single V gene segment. In an earlier analysis of 450 to 750 of the donors, a V segment was called functional when productive rearrangements were above 56.7%, and segregating when the standard deviation between donors exceeded 5%. A statistical classification framework was built for diagnosing cytomegalovirus status from the catalog of TCR beta chain sequences. V and J gene assignment, in a later analysis, came from comparing TCR nucleotide sequences with IMGT/GENE-DB human TR gene sequences. In a later analysis, CDR3 sequences and most-parsimonious VDJ recombination scenarios were assigned using the TCRdist pipeline. In a later analysis, each TCR beta chain was defined by its CDR3 amino acid sequence together with its V-gene family, and reads lacking a unique V-gene family were excluded. A later analysis removed 450 to 600 highly shared, low-generation-probability nucleotide sequences to deal with suspected cross-contamination and a sequencing artifact. In a later analysis, a clonal expansion index for each public chain was calculated from normalized within-repertoire ranks of inferred template counts. A later analysis computed generation probabilities with a VDJ recombination model fitted to out-of-frame rearrangements, and checked the results against IGoR. Hypergeometric tests were used in a later analysis to score TCR-TCR, TCR-HLA and TCR-CMV co-occurrence, with a repertoire-size bias correction applied to the TCR pairs. In a later analysis, false discovery rates were estimated by permuting HLA or CMV assignments 20 times. In a later analysis, co-occurring TCRs were grouped using DBSCAN, and TCRdist sequence similarity was added for clustering within HLA-allele-positive subsets. Repertoires with fewer than 30,000 or more than 120,000 public chains, plus five repertoires with anomalous nucleotide sharing, were excluded from co-occurrence clustering. Here the immuneACCESS table is served through TCRdb, limited to in-frame sequences with V and J called. Missing clones are a known gap in these copies; in checked studies unresolved V genes cover under half, and the rest lacks a known reason. Clone size and the V and J calls come from that table; the DNA yielded D and trimming. This sample has 160,000 or so clones in its table, and 70% to 80% of those were observed once. Around a tenth of the sample rests with the top ten.

Sequenced sample: PBMCs. The TCR originated in a man in his late teens or twenties in good health and CMV-seropositive. The chain couples TRBV2 to TRBJ1-5; TRBD1 aligns with 7 central bases. The nucleotide sequence reads TGTGCCAGCAGCACAGGGGCCGATCAGCCCCAGCATTTT. This codes for CASSTGADQPQHF.